The 14 T cell receptor beta chains presented below share a single source sample, sequenced in a study of technical replicates of blood from several donors. TCRdb's copy holds only in-frame clones and misses some; the assay was immunoSEQ multiplex PCR. In the table there are approximately 81,000 clones, more than 90% of which are singletons. The sequenced material came from T cells isolated from PBMCs. The receptors come from a human donor in good health.

The J gene is TRBJ2-2, the V gene TRBV27; 7 bases line up with TRBD2. Germline CDR1 reads MNHEY; CDR2 reads SMNVEV (reference sequence). The CDR3 is 16 residues long. V shed 3 bases and J 2 bases; nucleotides not matched to a gene: 6. CDR3 amino acids: CASSFIGDYNTGELFF. CDR3 bases: TGTGCCAGCAGTTTTATTGGGGACTACAACACCGGGGAGCTGTTTTTT.

The CDR3: CAIQAGITDTQYF. The DNA for the CDR3 is TGTGCCATCCAAGCGGGGATCACAGATACGCAGTATTTT. The chain carries TRBV6-6 and TRBJ2-3; 7 bases agree with TRBD2. The V gene end was trimmed by 10 bases and the J gene end by 2 bases; junction bases not matched to a gene: 6. The CDR3 runs to 13 residues. Looked up from germline, CDR1 is MNHNY and CDR2 is SVGAGI (reference sequence).

Details on this clone: At one end the junction does not follow the germline gene, possibly because of a read error. CDR3 protein: CASSTRTLKQVSYQPQHF. The CDR3 DNA reads TGTGCCAGCAGTACTCGAACCTTAAAACAGGTTAGCTATCAGCCCCAGCATTTT. The J gene is TRBJ1-5, the V gene TRBV28, with TRBD1 as a possible D gene (5 bases). CDR3 size: 18 residues. CDR1 is MDHEN and CDR2 is SYDVKM in the germline V gene.

The chain combines TRBV19 with TRBJ2-7, with TRBD1 as a possible D gene (5 bases). V was cut by 8 bases and J by 5 bases, with 10 bases left in between. This CDR3 has 11 residues. Germline V gene data show CDR1 as LNHDA and CDR2 as SQIVND (reference sequence). As DNA, the CDR3 is TGTGCCAGTCGTCAAGGGGACGAGCAGTACTTC. Translated: CASRQGDEQYF.

The chain links TRBV7-9 to TRBJ2-1, with 10 bases lining up with TRBD2. The CDR3 spans 15 residues. V gave up 3 bases and J gave up 8 bases; unmatched junction bases: 7. Germline lookup yields CDR1 SEHNR and CDR2 FQNEAQ (reference sequence). The CDR3 is CASSLRAGGPDEQFF. Written as DNA, the CDR3 is TGTGCCAGCAGCTTGCGAGCGGGAGGGCCCGATGAGCAGTTCTTC. The full variable domain, its missing parts supplied by reference TRBV7-9 and TRBJ2-1, is DTGVSQNPRHKITKRGQNVTFRCDPISEHNRLYWYRQTLGQGPEFLTYFQNEAQLEKSRLLSDRFSAERPKGSFSTLEIQRTEQGDSAMYLCASSLRAGGPDEQFFGPGTRLTVL.

The J gene is TRBJ1-1, the V gene TRBV28; 7 bases are shared with TRBD1. The germline CDR1 and CDR2 sequences are MDHEN and SYDVKM. Trimming took 2 bases from V and 10 from J; bases not matched to a gene: 13. This CDR3 spans 15 amino acids. The CDR3 DNA follows: TGTGCCAGCAGTTTAAGTATGAGGGGGCGTTCAGGAGCTTTCTTT. Translating gives CASSLSMRGRSGAFF.

V is TRBV4-1 and J is TRBJ1-2; D call uncertain. V dropped 0 bases and J dropped 2 bases, with 10 bases sitting between them. Germline V gene data show CDR1 as MGHRA and CDR2 as YSYEKL. The length of the CDR3 is 15 residues. The CDR3 bases are TGCGCCAGCAGCCAAGAAACTTGGTCGAACTATGGCTACACCTTC. This codes for CASSQETWSNYGYTF.

This chain links TRBV30 with TRBJ2-3, with D possibly TRBD2 on 5 matching bases. The CDR3 has 15 amino acids. Trimming took 7 bases from V and 0 from J, leaving 17 bases between them. Germline lookup yields CDR1 GTSNPN and CDR2 SVGIG (reference sequence). The CDR3 coding sequence is TGTGCCTCCCCTGCCCCGGGGTCAAGCACAGATACGCAGTATTTT. This codes for CASPAPGSSTDTQYF.

In this sample, this clone turned up a few times. The same CDR3 is also encoded by other DNA sequences in this sample. This chain links TRBV7-9 with TRBJ2-7; 7 nucleotides line up with TRBD2. The CDR3 has 13 amino acids. V gave up 5 bases and J gave up 3 bases; unmatched junction bases: 4. From germline, CDR1 is SEHNR and CDR2 FQNEAQ (reference sequence). CDR3 amino acids: CASSRREDYEQYF. CDR3 DNA sequence: TGTGCCAGCAGCCGACGGGAGGACTACGAGCAGTACTTC.

This clone was seen just once. The chain has TRBV7-9 and TRBJ1-5; tentatively, D is TRBD1 (5 bases). V lost 1 base, J lost 3 bases, and 13 bases lay in between. The CDR3 has 16 residues. CDR1 SEHNR and CDR2 FQNEAQ come from the germline V gene (reference sequence). DNA of the CDR3: TGTGCCAGCAGCTTAGATTTGGGGCCCTCCAATCAGCCCCAGCATTTT. Its protein product is CASSLDLGPSNQPQHF.

This chain connects TRBV4-1 to TRBJ2-1; perhaps TRBD2 as D (6 bases). CDR3 length: 15 residues. Per the germline V gene, CDR1 is MGHRA and CDR2 is YSYEKL. Between the trimmed V and J ends, which lost 3 bases and 5 bases, there was a span of 14 bases. The CDR3: CASSQRGREHNEQFF. The CDR3 DNA follows: TGCGCCAGCAGCCAGAGAGGGCGGGAACACAATGAGCAGTTCTTC.

V is TRBV5-6 and J is TRBJ2-1, with 10 bases lining up with TRBD2. The CDR3 covers 18 residues. Per germline, CDR1 SGHDT and CDR2 YYEEEE. The trim removed 4 bases at V and 4 bases at J, leaving 14 bases unmatched. DNA for the CDR3: TGTGCCAGCAGCCTGGGGACTAGCGTGAGGCTCTTATACAATGAGCAGTTCTTC. Translation: CASSLGTSVRLLYNEQFF.

The chain carries TRBV29-1 and TRBJ2-7, with D tentatively TRBD1 (6 bases). This CDR3 has 14 amino acids. The ends were cut back, 4 bases at V and 3 bases at J, with 16 bases in the middle. Germline CDR1 reads SQVTM; CDR2 reads ANQGSEA. CDR3 sequence: CSVVGATGNYEQYF. CDR3 DNA sequence: TGCAGCGTTGTGGGGGCGACAGGAAACTACGAGCAGTACTTC.

CDR3 sequence (DNA): TGTGCCAGCAGTTTTTCTCGGGCCTACGAGCAGTACTTC. Its translation: CASSFSRAYEQYF. The V call is TRBV27, the J call TRBJ2-7; D not certain. V shed 3 bases and J shed 2 bases, with 8 bases lying between them. The CDR3 sequence is 13 residues long. CDR1 MNHEY and CDR2 SMNVEV come from the germline V gene (reference sequence).